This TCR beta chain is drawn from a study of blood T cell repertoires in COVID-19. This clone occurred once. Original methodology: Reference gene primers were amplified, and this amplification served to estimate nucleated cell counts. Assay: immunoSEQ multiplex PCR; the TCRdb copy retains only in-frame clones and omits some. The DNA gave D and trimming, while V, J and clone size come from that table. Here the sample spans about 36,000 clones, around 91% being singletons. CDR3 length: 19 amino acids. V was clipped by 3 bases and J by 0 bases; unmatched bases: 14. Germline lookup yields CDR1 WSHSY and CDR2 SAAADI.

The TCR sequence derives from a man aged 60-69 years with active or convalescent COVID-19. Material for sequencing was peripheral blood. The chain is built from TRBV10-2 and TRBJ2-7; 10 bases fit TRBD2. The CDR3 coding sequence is TGCGCCAGCAGTGATTTCGGGCTAGCGGGAGATGTAAGCTCCTACGAGCAGTACTTC. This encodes CASSDFGLAGDVSSYEQYF.